These 26 T cell receptor beta chains were all obtained from the same sample, sequenced in a study of low-dose radiotherapy and immunotherapy resistance in tumors. TCR amplification used roughly 20 PCR cycles, a constant-region primer and a V-primer adapter. MiXCR, run by TCRdb on the reads, gives a single entry per CDR3 protein. The sample holds roughly 48,000 distinct CDR3 sequences, 33% seen once. Time point noted: after trial treatment. Documented treatment: LDRT plus nivolumab, ipilimumab, low-dose cyclophosphamide and aspirin (RACIN trial). The sequenced sample was PBMCs, obtained after low-dose radiotherapy plus immunotherapy. These receptors were obtained from a male donor with rectosigmoid adenocarcinoma.

This clonotype turned up a few times. This is likely an artifact of a read error, given a far larger clone one base away. The V call is TRBV26, the J call TRBJ2-3; the D call in the table, TRBD1, was not verified against the DNA. TRBV26 is described as a pseudogene. CDR3 length: 15 amino acids. The CDR3 here is CVSSGDRGLGDTQYF. In DNA, the CDR3 is TGTGTCAGCAGCGGGGACAGGGGGCTTGGAGATACGCAGTATTTT.

This clonotype was counted a few times. The chain carries TRBV29-1 and TRBJ1-5; 8 nucleotides agree with TRBD1. CDR1 is SQVTM, CDR2 ANQGSEA, per germline. Trimming cost V 5 bases and J 5 bases; bases outside gene matches: 8. The CDR3 runs 14 residues. CDR3 residues: CSVLTDREDQPQHF. CDR3 in DNA: TGCAGCGTTCTCACGGACAGGGAAGATCAGCCCCAGCATTTT.

This clonotype was counted once. V gene TRBV29-1 combines with J gene TRBJ2-7; the D gene is possibly TRBD1 (5 bases). The CDR3 has 15 residues. Trimming pared 7 bases from V and 7 bases from J, leaving 26 bases between. Germline V gene lookup returns CDR1 SQVTM and CDR2 ANQGSEA. CDR3 DNA sequence: TGCAGCGCCCTCAGGGAAGAGTCCGCACGGGTAGAGCAGTACTTC. Translating gives CSALREESARVEQYF.

This clonotype appeared many times. The chain employs TRBV5-4 and TRBJ2-2; no clear D gene. V was shortened by 1 base and J by 4 bases, with 5 bases between the two germline ends. This CDR3 is 13 amino acids long. Germline V gives CDR1 SGHNT, CDR2 YYREEE (reference sequence). CDR3 sequence reads: CASSLHGTGELFF. The CDR3 DNA sequence: TGTGCCAGCAGCTTGCACGGCACCGGGGAGCTGTTTTTT.

This clonotype was recorded only once. This chain joins TRBV11-2 and TRBJ1-1; TRBD1 matches 9 bases. Germline CDR1 and CDR2: SGHAT and FQNNGV. The CDR3 contains 14 residues. After removal of 0 bases from V and 10 bases from J, the junction contained 6 bases not matched to a gene. CDR3 sequence reads: CASSLDPTGGPAFF. DNA for the CDR3: TGTGCCAGCAGCTTAGATCCCACAGGGGGCCCAGCTTTCTTT.

This clonotype occurred a few times. The chain combines TRBV28 with TRBJ2-1; TRBD2 agrees at 7 bases. There are 14 residues in the CDR3. Losses at the gene ends were 7 bases for V and 7 bases for J; bases not matched to a gene: 10. The V gene's germline CDR1 is MDHEN and CDR2 SYDVKM. CDR3 loop: CASTKGPGGNEQFF. The CDR3, as DNA: TGTGCCAGCACCAAAGGGCCGGGAGGAAATGAGCAGTTCTTC.

This clonotype was seen only once. It differs at one base from a far larger clone, so likely a read error. The chain couples TRBV6-6 to TRBJ2-1; no clear D gene. V dropped 0 bases and J dropped 10 bases, with 16 bases sitting between them. CDR1 MNHNY and CDR2 SVGAGI come from the germline V gene (reference sequence). This CDR3 is 15 amino acids long. In DNA form, the CDR3 reads TGTGCCAGCAGTTACTCGATGGGCGAATCCTACGAGCAGTTCTTC. This encodes CASSYSMGESYEQFF.

The chain carries TRBV11-2 and TRBJ1-6, with 9 nucleotides matching TRBD1. Germline trimming cut 5 bases from V and 16 bases from J; bases unmatched to any gene: 12. CDR3 length: 14 residues. CDR1 and CDR2 (germline): SGHAT, FQNNGV. As DNA, the CDR3 is TGTGCCAGCAGCCTAGCCGGGACAGGGCCCCCTCTCCACTTT. It codes for CASSLAGTGPPLHF.

At least ten counts were recorded for this clonotype. This sequence joins TRBV9 and TRBJ1-2; no reliable D call. The CDR3 length is 14 residues. Germline lookup yields CDR1 SGDLS and CDR2 YYNGEE. The ends were cut back, 0 bases at V and 8 bases at J, with 14 bases in the middle. The CDR3 here is CASSVESSLGGYTF. Here the CDR3 DNA reads TGTGCCAGCAGCGTAGAAAGCTCCCTCGGCGGCTACACCTTC.

This clonotype was seen ten or more times. This chain connects TRBV25-1 to TRBJ2-7, with 9 bases fitting TRBD2. Losses at the gene ends were 5 bases for V and 6 bases for J; bases not matched to a gene: 17. Per germline, CDR1 MGHDK and CDR2 SYGVNS. The CDR3 totals 17 residues. The CDR3 reads CASSSLLAGTFLGEQYF. The CDR3 region has the DNA TGTGCCAGCAGTTCCCTCCTAGCGGGGACATTCCTAGGCGAGCAGTACTTC.

At least ten counts were recorded for this clonotype. V gene TRBV27 combines with J gene TRBJ2-1; tentatively, D is TRBD1 or TRBD2 (5 bases each). Germline CDR1 reads MNHEY; CDR2 reads SMNVEV (reference sequence). Trimming took off 4 bases at V and 4 bases at J, with 11 bases between the two ends. The CDR3 covers 14 residues. The CDR3 DNA is TGTGCCAGCAGTTCCGGGACCAGTTACAATGAGCAGTTCTTC. Protein: CASSSGTSYNEQFF.

The gene calls are TRBV19 and TRBJ1-2; D ambiguous. Trimming left V 2 bases short and J 4 bases short, with 5 bases between. The CDR3 extends over 12 amino acids. Germline CDR1 is LNHDA and CDR2 is SQIVND (reference sequence). The CDR3 sequence is CASSIHSYGYTF. The CDR3 bases are TGTGCCAGTAGTATACACAGCTATGGCTACACCTTC.

The genes are TRBV2 and TRBJ1-1; D is perhaps TRBD1 (5 bases). The V and J ends lost 5 bases and 6 bases respectively, with 19 bases between them. This CDR3 has 15 residues. The germline V gene encodes CDR1 SNHLY and CDR2 FYNNEI. In DNA form, the CDR3 reads TGTGCCAGCAGTAAAAGGGACTTTTACACGGCTGAAGCTTTCTTT. Its translation: CASSKRDFYTAEAFF.

This clonotype was observed at least ten times. This chain uses TRBV27 with TRBJ2-1, with 10 bases matching TRBD2. Germline trimming cut 5 bases from V and 9 bases from J; bases unmatched to any gene: 16. Germline V gene lookup returns CDR1 MNHEY and CDR2 SMNVEV (reference sequence). The CDR3 totals 17 residues. Written as DNA, the CDR3 is TGTGCCAGCAGTCCTACCCCGCTAGCGGGAGAAACCGGTGAGCAGTTCTTC. As protein: CASSPTPLAGETGEQFF.

The sample holds many counts of this clonotype. This chain uses TRBV7-2 with TRBJ1-5; unclear D gene. The germline CDR1 and CDR2 sequences are SGHTA and FQGNSA. The CDR3 runs to 13 residues. The germline V and J ends were trimmed by 1 base and 3 bases, with 4 bases remaining between them. The CDR3 here is CASSLEDNQPQHF. The CDR3 bases are TGTGCCAGCAGCTTAGAGGACAATCAGCCCCAGCATTTT.

In its sample, this clonotype was seen many times. CDR3 region: CASSPAGQTADEQFF. The CDR3, as DNA: TGTGCCAGCAGCCCCGCCGGGCAAACGGCTGATGAGCAGTTCTTC. This chain uses TRBV28 with TRBJ2-1; D remains unclear. This CDR3 has 15 amino acids. Trimming took off 6 bases at V and 8 bases at J, with 20 bases between the two ends. The germline V gene encodes CDR1 MDHEN and CDR2 SYDVKM.

This clonotype was recorded many times. The rearrangement joins TRBV2 to TRBJ2-1, with 8 bases fitting TRBD1. The V gene end was trimmed by 6 bases and the J gene end by 5 bases; junction bases not matched to a gene: 3. CDR1 is SNHLY, CDR2 FYNNEI, per germline. The CDR3 consists of 13 residues. CDR3 sequence (DNA): TGTGCCAGCAGGGAGGACAGGGACAATGAGCAGTTCTTC. Protein product: CASREDRDNEQFF.

This clonotype appeared many times. The chain has TRBV6-2 or TRBV6-3 and TRBJ2-7; TRBD1 matches 10 bases. Per germline, CDR1 MNHEY and CDR2 SVGEGT. CDR3 length: 14 amino acids. The V and J ends lost 4 bases and 5 bases, in that order; junction bases with no gene match: 5. The CDR3 DNA sequence: TGTGCCAGCAGTTCGACAGGGGGCGGGGACGAGCAGTACTTC. It is translated as CASSSTGGGDEQYF.

This clonotype was detected many times. The chain employs TRBV2 and TRBJ1-5; no clear D gene. This CDR3 has 15 amino acids. V lost 6 bases and J lost 4, with 16 bases in between. Germline-derived CDR1 and CDR2 are SNHLY and FYNNEI. The CDR3 DNA reads TGTGCCAGCAGCCCCCTCGGACGGGAGAATCAGCCCCAGCATTTT. It codes for CASSPLGRENQPQHF.

The J gene is TRBJ2-7, the V gene TRBV6-8; D uncertain. The CDR3 is made up of 14 amino acids. Germline CDR1 reads MNHGY; CDR2 reads SAAAGT. V was shortened by 8 bases and J by 2 bases, with 16 bases between the two germline ends. The chain's CDR3 is CASGSNNLPYEQYF. Here the CDR3 DNA reads TGTGCCAGCGGATCAAACAACCTTCCCTACGAGCAGTACTTC.

There are many counts of this clonotype. J is TRBJ2-3 and V is TRBV28, with 8 bases fitting TRBD2. This CDR3 is 16 amino acids long. Trimming at V came to 2 bases and at J to 0 bases, leaving 4 bases not matched to a gene. CDR1 MDHEN and CDR2 SYDVKM come from the germline V gene. The CDR3 DNA sequence: TGTGCCAGCAGTTTAGGGTTAGCGGGGAGCACAGATACGCAGTATTTT. Translation gives CASSLGLAGSTDTQYF.

At least ten counts were recorded for this clonotype. The genes are TRBV7-9 and TRBJ2-7; tentatively, D is TRBD1 or TRBD2 (7 bases each). V lost 3 bases and J 0 bases, leaving 15 bases between the germline ends. Germline CDR1 is SEHNR and CDR2 is FQNEAQ (reference sequence). This CDR3 contains 16 residues. The CDR3 is CASSFRQGGSSYEQYF. The CDR3 DNA reads as TGTGCCAGCAGCTTTCGACAGGGAGGGAGCTCCTACGAGCAGTACTTC.

This chain connects TRBV27 to TRBJ2-7; TRBD2 agrees at 11 bases. The junction had 6 bases not matched to a gene; V was cut back by 0 bases and J by 5 bases. The CDR3 loop spans 16 amino acids. CDR1 is MNHEY and CDR2 is SMNVEV in the germline V gene (reference sequence). The CDR3 sequence is CASSLSSASGRNEQYF. CDR3 bases: TGTGCCAGCAGTTTATCTTCGGCTAGCGGGAGGAACGAGCAGTACTTC.

This clonotype was seen ten or more times. The chain is built from TRBV7-9 and TRBJ2-1; D could derive from TRBD1 or TRBD2 (5 bases each). There are 13 residues in the CDR3. Per the germline V gene, CDR1 is SEHNR and CDR2 is FQNEAQ (reference sequence). V was pared by 7 bases and J by 2 bases, with 9 bases between. CDR3 protein: CASTRGAYNEQFF. CDR3 DNA: TGTGCCAGCACCCGAGGGGCCTACAATGAGCAGTTCTTC.

The V gene is TRBV28, the J gene TRBJ2-3; TRBD2 matches at 10 bases. Germline V CDR1 and CDR2: MDHEN, SYDVKM. The CDR3 sequence is 15 residues long. V gave up 4 bases and J gave up 5 bases; unmatched junction bases: 6. Written as DNA, the CDR3 is TGTGCCAGCAGTTCAGCGGGAGGGACCAAAGATACGCAGTATTTT. It translates to CASSSAGGTKDTQYF.

This clonotype was counted between two and nine times. This chain links TRBV5-5 with TRBJ2-7, with 8 bases identical to TRBD2. The length of the CDR3 is 16 residues. Germline CDR1 and CDR2: SGHKS and YYEKEE (reference sequence). Trimming removed 0 bases from V and 5 bases from J; junction bases left unmatched: 10. The CDR3 sequence: CASSLAQREIPHEQYF. DNA of the CDR3: TGTGCCAGCAGCTTGGCCCAGCGGGAGATCCCCCACGAGCAGTACTTC.